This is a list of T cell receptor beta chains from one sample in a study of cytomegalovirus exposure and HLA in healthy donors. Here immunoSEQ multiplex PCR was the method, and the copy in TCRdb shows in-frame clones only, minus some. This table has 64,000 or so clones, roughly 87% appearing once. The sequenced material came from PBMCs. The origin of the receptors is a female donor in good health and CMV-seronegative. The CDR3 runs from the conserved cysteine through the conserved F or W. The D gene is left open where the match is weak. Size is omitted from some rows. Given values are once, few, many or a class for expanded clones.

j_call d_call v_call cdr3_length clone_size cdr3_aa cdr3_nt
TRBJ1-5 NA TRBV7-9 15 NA CASSPTDRGNQPQHF TGTGCCAGCAGCCCCACGGACCGGGGTAATCAGCCCCAGCATTTT
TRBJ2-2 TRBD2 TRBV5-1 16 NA CACQEGLARNTGELFF TGCGCCTGCCAGGAGGGACTAGCGCGGAACACCGGGGAGCTGTTTTTT
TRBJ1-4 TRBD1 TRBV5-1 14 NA CASSVPGQGKKLFF TGCGCCAGCAGCGTTCCGGGACAGGGGAAAAAACTGTTTTTT
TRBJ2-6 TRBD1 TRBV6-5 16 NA CASSLTGDSGANVLTF TGTGCCAGCAGTTTAACAGGGGACTCTGGGGCCAACGTCCTGACTTTC
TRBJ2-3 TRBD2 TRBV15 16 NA CATSRGGRRESDTQYF TGTGCCACCAGCAGAGGGGGACGGCGGGAGTCAGATACGCAGTATTTT
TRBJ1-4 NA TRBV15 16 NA CATSRDRGATNEKLFF TGTGCCACCAGCAGAGATCGCGGAGCAACTAATGAAAAACTGTTTTTT
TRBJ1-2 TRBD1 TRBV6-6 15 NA CASSSRDRANYGYTF TGTGCCAGCTCTTCCCGGGACAGAGCTAACTATGGCTACACCTTC
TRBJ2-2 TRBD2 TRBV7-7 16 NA CASSRTSGGNTGELFF TGTGCTAGCAGCCGGACTAGCGGGGGTAACACCGGGGAGCTGTTTTTT
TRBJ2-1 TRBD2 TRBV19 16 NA CASSMIGRARGNEQFF TGTGCCAGTAGTATGATAGGGAGGGCCCGGGGGAATGAGCAGTTCTTC
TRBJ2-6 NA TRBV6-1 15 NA CASSEPGAGANVLTF TGTGCCAGCAGCGAGCCAGGGGCCGGGGCCAACGTCCTGACTTTC
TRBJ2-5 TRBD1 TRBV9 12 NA CASSGQGETQYF TGTGCCAGCAGCGGACAGGGGGAGACCCAGTACTTC
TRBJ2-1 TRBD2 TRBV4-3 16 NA CASSPPGLADYNEQFF TGCGCCAGCAGCCCACCGGGACTAGCGGATTACAATGAGCAGTTCTTC
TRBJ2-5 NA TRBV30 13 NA CAWSVGVTKTQYF TGTGCCTGGAGTGTAGGAGTTACCAAGACCCAGTACTTC
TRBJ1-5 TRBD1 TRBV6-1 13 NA CASRGDRVQPQHF TGTGCCAGCAGAGGTGACAGGGTTCAGCCCCAGCATTTT
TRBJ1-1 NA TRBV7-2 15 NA CASSLSAVLNTEAFF TGTGCCAGCAGCTTAAGCGCAGTCTTGAACACTGAAGCTTTCTTT
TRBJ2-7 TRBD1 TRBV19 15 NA CASSGNRGSQDEQYF TGTGCCAGTAGTGGTAACAGGGGCAGCCAGGACGAGCAGTACTTC
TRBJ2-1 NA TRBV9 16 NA CASSVVGGPGYNEQFF TGTGCCAGCAGCGTAGTGGGCGGTCCGGGGTACAATGAGCAGTTCTTC
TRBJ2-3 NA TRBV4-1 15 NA CASSQDNRRTDTQYF TGCGCCAGCAGCCAAGATAACAGACGGACAGATACGCAGTATTTT
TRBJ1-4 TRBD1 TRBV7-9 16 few CASSYGQGVVGEKLFF TGTGCCAGCAGCTATGGACAGGGCGTGGTGGGTGAAAAACTGTTTTTT
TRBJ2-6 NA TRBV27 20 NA CASSSRVPGLTGSGANVLTF TGTGCCAGCAGTTCACGGGTGCCTGGGTTGACAGGCTCTGGGGCCAACGTCCTGACTTTC
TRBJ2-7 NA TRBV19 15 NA CASSISKGQQYEQYF TGTGCCAGTAGTATATCAAAGGGACAACAGTACGAGCAGTACTTC
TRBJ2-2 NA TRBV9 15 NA CASSVEQGNTGELFF TGTGCCAGCAGCGTAGAGCAGGGCAACACCGGGGAGCTGTTTTTT
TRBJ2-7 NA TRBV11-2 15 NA CASSLGAGGTYEQYF TGTGCCAGCAGCTTGGGGGCCGGGGGGACCTACGAGCAGTACTTC
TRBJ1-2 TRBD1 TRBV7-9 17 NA CSSSRTQDRGVEYGYTF TGTTCCAGCAGCCGAACACAAGACAGGGGTGTTGAGTATGGCTACACCTTC
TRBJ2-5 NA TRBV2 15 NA CASSDGLLRRETQYF TGTGCCAGCAGTGATGGACTCCTGAGGAGGGAGACCCAGTACTTC
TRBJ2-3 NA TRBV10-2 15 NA CASSGDYLSTDTQYF TGCGCCAGCAGTGGAGACTACCTTAGCACAGATACGCAGTATTTT
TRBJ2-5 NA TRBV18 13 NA CASSPPGEETQYF TGTGCCAGCTCACCTCCGGGGGAAGAGACCCAGTACTTC
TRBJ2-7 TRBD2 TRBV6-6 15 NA CASSYLAGDRYEQYF TGTGCCAGCAGTTACCTAGCGGGGGACCGCTACGAGCAGTACTTC
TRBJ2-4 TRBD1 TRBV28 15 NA CASSGQGLSKNSQYF TGTGCCAGCAGTGGACAGGGATTGTCCAAAAACAGTCAGTACTTC
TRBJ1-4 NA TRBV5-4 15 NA CASSFSGSTNEKLFF TGTGCCAGCAGCTTTTCGGGATCAACTAATGAAAAACTGTTTTTT
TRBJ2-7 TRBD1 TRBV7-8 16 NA CASTSPTGTGRYEQYF TGTGCCAGCACTTCGCCGACCGGGACAGGGCGGTACGAGCAGTACTTC
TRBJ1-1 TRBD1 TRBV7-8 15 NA CASSPDLAGTVEAFF TGTGCCAGCAGCCCTGACCTGGCCGGGACAGTTGAAGCTTTCTTT
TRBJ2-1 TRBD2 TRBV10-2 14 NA CASSGLAGANEQFF TGCGCCAGCAGTGGACTAGCGGGAGCCAATGAGCAGTTCTTC
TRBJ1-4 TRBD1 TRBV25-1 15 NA CASSRATGGNEKLFF TGTGCCAGCAGCCGAGCGACAGGGGGTAATGAAAAACTGTTTTTT
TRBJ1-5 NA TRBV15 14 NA CATSRGGGNQPQHF TGTGCCACCAGCAGAGGGGGGGGCAATCAGCCCCAGCATTTT
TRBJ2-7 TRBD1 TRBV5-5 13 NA CASSLQGIHEQYF TGTGCCAGCAGCTTACAGGGGATCCACGAGCAGTACTTC
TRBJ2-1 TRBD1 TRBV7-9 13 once CASSLGQGNEQFF TGTGCCAGCAGCTTAGGACAGGGGAATGAGCAGTTCTTC
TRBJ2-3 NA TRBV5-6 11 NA CASSSGDTQYF TGTGCCAGCAGCTCAGGTGATACGCAGTATTTT
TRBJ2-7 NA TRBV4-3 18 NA CASSQVVDLGGSSYEQYF TGCGCCAGCAGCCAAGTTGTCGACCTTGGGGGCAGCTCCTACGAGCAGTACTTC
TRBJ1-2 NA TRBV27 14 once CATPPPGRDYGYTF TGTGCCACTCCCCCCCCGGGCAGGGACTATGGCTACACCTTC
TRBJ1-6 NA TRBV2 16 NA CASSPRGSSYNSPLHF TGTGCCAGCAGTCCCCGCGGGAGCTCCTATAATTCACCCCTCCACTTT
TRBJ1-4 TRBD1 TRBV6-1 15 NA CASILGGQSNEKLFF TGTGCCAGCATCCTGGGGGGACAGTCTAATGAAAAACTGTTTTTT
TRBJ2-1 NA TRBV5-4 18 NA CASSGLLGTNPSYNEQFF TGTGCCAGCAGCGGGCTTCTAGGGACAAACCCTTCTTACAATGAGCAGTTCTTC
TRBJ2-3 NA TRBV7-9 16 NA CSSSTTRGFALDTQYF TGTTCCAGCAGCACAACCCGCGGATTCGCGTTAGATACGCAGTATTTT
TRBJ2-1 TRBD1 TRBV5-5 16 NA CASSMGQVYSYNEQFF TGTGCCAGCAGCATGGGACAGGTCTACTCCTACAATGAGCAGTTCTTC
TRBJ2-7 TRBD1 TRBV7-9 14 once CASSQIDRAYEQYF TGTGCCAGCAGCCAAATCGACAGGGCCTACGAGCAGTACTTC
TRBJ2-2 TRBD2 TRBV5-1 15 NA CASSERLAGAGELFF TGCGCCAGCAGCGAGCGACTAGCGGGAGCCGGGGAGCTGTTTTTT
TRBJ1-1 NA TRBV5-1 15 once CASSLEGADFSEAFF TGCGCCAGCAGCTTGGAAGGGGCGGATTTCTCTGAAGCTTTCTTT
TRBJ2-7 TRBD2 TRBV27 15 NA CASSLGLAGTYEQYF TGTGCCAGCAGTTTAGGGCTAGCGGGGACCTACGAGCAGTACTTC
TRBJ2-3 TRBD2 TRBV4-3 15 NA CASSQALAGGYTQYF TGCGCCAGCAGCCAAGCCCTAGCGGGAGGATATACGCAGTATTTT
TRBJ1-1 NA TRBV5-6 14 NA CASSLVRGLDIAFF TGTGCCAGCAGCTTGGTAAGGGGTCTTGATATTGCTTTCTTT
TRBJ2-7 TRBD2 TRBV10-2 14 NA CASSDPGGMSEQYF TGCGCCAGCAGTGACCCGGGGGGGATGAGTGAGCAGTACTTC
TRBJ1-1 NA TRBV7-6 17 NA CASSGKGVAGGGNEAFF TGTGCCAGCAGCGGGAAGGGGGTGGCGGGAGGAGGAAATGAAGCTTTCTTT
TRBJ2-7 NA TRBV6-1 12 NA CASSSGRHEQYF TGTGCCAGCAGTTCTGGGCGCCACGAGCAGTACTTC
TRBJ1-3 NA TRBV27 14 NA CASSSGTSGNTIYF TGTGCCAGCAGTTCGGGGACATCCGGAAACACCATATATTTT
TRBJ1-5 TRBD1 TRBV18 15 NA CASRSRDRGGGPQHF TGTGCCAGCCGTTCTCGGGACAGGGGGGGAGGGCCCCAGCATTTT
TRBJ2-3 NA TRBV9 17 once CASSTNRAHGGIDTQYF TGTGCCAGCAGCACCAACCGGGCCCACGGAGGGATAGATACGCAGTATTTT